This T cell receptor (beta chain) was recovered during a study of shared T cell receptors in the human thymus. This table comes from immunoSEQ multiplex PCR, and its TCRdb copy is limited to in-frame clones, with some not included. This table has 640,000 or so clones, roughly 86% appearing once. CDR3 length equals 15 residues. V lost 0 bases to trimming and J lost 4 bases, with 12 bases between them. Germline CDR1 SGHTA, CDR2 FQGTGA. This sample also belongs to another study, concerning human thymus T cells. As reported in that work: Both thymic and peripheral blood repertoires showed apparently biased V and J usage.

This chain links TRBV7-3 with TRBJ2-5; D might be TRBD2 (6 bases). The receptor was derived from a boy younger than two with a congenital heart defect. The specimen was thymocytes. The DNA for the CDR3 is TGTGCCAGCAGCTTAACTAGCGGCCAGGGAGAGACCCAGTACTTC. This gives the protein CASSLTSGQGETQYF.